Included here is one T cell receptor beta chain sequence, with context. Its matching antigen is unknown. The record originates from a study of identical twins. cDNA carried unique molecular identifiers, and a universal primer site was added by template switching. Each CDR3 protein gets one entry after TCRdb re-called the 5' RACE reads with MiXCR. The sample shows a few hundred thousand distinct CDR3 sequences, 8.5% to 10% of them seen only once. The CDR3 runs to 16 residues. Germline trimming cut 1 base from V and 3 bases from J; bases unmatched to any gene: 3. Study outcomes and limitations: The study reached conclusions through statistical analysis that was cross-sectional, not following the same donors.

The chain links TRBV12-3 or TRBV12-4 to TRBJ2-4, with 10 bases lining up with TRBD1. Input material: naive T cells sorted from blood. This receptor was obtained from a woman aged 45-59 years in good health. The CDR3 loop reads CASSLVTGGVKNIQYF. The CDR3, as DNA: TGTGCCAGCAGTTTAGTGACAGGGGGCGTCAAAAACATTCAGTACTTC.